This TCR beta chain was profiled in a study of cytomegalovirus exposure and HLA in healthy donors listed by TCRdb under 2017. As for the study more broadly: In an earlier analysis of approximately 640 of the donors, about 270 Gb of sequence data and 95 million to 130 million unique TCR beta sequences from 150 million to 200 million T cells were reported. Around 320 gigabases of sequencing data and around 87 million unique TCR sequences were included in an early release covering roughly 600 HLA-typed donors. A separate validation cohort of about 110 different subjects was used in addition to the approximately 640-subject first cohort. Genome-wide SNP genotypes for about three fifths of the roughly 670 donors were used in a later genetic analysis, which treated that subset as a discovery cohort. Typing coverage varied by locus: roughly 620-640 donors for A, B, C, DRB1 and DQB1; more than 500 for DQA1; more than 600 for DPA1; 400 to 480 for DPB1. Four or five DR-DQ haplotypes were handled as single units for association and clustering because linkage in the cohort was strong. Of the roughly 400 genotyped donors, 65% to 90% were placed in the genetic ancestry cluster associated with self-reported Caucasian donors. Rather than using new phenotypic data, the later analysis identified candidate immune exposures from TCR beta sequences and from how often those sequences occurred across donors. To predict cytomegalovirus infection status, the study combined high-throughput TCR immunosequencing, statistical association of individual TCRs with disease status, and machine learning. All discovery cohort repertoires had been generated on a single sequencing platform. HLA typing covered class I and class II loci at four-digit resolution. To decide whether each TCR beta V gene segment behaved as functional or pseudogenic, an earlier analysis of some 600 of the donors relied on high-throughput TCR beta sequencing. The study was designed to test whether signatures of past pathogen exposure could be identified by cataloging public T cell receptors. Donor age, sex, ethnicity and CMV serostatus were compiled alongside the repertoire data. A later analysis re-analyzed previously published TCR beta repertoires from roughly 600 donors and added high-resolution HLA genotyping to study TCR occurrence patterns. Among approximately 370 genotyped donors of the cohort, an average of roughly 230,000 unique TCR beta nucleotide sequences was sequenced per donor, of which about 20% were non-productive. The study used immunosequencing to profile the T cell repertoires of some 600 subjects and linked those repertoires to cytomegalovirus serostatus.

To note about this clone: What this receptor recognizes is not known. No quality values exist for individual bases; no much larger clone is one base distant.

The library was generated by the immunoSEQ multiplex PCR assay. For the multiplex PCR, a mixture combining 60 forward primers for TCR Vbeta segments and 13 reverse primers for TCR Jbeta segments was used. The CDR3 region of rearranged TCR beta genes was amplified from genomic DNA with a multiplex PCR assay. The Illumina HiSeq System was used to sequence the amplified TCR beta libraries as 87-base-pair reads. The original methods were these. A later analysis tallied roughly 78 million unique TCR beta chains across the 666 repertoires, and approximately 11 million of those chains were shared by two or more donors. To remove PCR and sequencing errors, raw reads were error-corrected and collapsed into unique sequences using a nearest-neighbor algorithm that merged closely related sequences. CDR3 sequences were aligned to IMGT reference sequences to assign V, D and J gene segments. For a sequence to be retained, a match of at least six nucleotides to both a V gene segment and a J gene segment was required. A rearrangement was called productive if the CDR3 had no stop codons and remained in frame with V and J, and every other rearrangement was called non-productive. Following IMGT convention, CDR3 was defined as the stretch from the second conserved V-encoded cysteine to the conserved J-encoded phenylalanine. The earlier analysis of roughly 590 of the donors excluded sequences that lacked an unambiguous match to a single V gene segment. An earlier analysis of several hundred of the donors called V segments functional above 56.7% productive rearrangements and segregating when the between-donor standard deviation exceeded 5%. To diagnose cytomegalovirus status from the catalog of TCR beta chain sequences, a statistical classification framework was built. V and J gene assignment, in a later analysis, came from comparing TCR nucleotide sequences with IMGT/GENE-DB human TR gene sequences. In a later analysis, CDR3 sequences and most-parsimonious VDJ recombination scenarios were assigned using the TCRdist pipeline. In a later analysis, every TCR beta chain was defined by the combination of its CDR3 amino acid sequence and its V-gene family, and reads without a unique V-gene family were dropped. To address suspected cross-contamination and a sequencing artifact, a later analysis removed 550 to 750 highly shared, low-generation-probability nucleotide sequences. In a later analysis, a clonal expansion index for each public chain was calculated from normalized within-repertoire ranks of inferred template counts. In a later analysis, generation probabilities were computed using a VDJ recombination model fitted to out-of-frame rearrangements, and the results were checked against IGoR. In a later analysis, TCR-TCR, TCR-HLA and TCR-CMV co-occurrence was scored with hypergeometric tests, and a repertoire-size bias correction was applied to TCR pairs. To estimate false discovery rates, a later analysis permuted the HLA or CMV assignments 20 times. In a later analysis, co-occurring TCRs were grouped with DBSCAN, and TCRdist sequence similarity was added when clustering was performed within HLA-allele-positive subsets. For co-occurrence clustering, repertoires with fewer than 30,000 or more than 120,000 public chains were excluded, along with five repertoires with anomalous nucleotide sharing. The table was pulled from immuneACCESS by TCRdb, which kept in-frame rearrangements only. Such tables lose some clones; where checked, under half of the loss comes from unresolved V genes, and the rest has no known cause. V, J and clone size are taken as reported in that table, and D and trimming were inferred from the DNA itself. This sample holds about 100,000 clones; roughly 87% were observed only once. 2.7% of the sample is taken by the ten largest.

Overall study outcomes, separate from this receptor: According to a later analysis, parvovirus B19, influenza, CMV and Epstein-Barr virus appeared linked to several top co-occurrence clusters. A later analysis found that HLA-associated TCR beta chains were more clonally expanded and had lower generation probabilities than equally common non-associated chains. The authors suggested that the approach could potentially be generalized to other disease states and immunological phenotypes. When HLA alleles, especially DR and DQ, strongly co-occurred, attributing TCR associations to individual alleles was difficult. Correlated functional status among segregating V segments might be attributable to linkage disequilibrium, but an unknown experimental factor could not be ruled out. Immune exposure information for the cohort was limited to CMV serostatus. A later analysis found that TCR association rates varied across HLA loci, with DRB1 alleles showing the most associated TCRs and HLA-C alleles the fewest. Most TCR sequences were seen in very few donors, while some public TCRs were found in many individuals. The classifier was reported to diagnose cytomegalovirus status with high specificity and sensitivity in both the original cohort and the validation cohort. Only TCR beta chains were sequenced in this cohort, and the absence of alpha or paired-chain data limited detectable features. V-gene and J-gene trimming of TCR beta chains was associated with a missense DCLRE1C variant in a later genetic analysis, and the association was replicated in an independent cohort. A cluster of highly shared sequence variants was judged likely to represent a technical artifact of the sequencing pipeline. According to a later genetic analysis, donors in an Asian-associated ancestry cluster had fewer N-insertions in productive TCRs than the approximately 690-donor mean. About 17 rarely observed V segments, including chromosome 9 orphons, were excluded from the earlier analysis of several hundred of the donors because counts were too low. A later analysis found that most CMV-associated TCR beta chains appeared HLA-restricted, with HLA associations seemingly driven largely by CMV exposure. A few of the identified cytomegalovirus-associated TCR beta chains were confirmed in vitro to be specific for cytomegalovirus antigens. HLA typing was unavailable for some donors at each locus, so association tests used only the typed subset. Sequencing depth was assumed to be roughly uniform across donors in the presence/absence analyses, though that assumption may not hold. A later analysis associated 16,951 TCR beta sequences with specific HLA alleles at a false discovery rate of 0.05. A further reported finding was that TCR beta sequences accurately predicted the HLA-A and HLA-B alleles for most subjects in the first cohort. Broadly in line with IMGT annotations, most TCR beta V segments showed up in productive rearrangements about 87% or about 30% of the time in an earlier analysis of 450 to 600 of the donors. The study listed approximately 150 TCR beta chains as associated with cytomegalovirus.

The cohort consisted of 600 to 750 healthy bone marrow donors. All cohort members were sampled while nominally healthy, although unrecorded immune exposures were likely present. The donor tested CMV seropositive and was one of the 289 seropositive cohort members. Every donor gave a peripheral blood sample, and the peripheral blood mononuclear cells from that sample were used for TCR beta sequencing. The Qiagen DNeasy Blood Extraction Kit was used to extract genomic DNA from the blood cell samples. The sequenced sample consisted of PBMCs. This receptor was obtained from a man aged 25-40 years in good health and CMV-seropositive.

The DNA sequence is TGTGCCAGCAGCGAATACTCTGGGGCCAACGTCCTGACTTTC. Its product reads: CASSEYSGANVLTF. This chain is built from TRBV9 and TRBJ2-6; no confident D gene assignment can be made. V drops 3 bases and J drops 0 bases, leaving 4 bases in between. The CDR3 starts with the cysteine, ends with the phenylalanine, and has 14 residues. CDR3 DNA only is kept here, 42 bases in frame from base 1. From a lookup of the germline V gene, CDR1 and CDR2 are SGDLS and YYNGEE.